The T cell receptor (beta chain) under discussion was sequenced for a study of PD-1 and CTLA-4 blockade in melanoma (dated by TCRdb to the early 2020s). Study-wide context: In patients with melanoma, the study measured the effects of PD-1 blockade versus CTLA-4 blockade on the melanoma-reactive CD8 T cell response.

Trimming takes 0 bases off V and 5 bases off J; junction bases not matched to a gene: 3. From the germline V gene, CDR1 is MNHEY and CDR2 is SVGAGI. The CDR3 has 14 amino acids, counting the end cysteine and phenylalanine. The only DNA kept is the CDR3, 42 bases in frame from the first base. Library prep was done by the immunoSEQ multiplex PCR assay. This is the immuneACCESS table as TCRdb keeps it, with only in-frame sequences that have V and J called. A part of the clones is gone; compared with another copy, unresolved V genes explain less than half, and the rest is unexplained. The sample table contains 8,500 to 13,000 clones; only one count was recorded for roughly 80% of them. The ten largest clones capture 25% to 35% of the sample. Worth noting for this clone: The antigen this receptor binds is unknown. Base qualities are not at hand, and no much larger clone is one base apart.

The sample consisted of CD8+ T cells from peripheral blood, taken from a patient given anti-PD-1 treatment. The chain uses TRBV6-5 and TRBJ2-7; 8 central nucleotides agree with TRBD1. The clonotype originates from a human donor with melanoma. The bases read TGTGCCAGCAGTTACTCCCGGGACAGGCACGAGCAGTACTTC. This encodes CASSYSRDRHEQYF.